The entry that follows covers one T cell receptor beta chain sequence. Using immunoSEQ multiplex PCR, the repertoire was profiled, and TCRdb retains in-frame clones only, with some absent. The data contain roughly 250,000 clones, 80% to 90% of them seen just once; the ten biggest clones take up 2.6%. The CDR3 runs 17 residues. The V gene lost 4 bases and the J gene lost 0 bases, with 19 bases spanning the gap. The V gene's germline CDR1 is SGHDT and CDR2 YYEEEE. This sample was taken from a study of cytomegalovirus exposure and HLA in healthy donors. Sequenced input: PBMCs. The chain carries TRBV5-6 and TRBJ1-1; no clear D gene. The TCR originated in a man aged 18 to 30 in good health and CMV-seronegative. The CDR3 loop is CASSPTAVWRMNTEAFF. CDR3 DNA: TGTGCCAGCAGCCCCACGGCGGTGTGGCGGATGAACACTGAAGCTTTCTTT.